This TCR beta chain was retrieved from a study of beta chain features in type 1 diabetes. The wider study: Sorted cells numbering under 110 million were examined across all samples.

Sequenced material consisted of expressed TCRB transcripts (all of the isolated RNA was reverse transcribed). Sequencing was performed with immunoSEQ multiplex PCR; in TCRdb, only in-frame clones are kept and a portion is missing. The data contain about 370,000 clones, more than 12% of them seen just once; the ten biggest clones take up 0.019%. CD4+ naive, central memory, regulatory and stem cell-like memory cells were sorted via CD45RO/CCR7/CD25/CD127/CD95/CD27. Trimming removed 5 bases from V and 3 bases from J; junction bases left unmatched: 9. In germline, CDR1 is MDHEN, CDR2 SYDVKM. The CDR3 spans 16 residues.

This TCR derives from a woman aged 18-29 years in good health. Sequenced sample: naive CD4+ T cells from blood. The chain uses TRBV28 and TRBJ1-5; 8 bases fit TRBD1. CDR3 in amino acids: CASSADRVASNQPQHF. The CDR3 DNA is TGTGCCAGCAGTGCGGACAGGGTGGCTTCCAATCAGCCCCAGCATTTT.